The next 13 T cell receptor beta chains were all read from a single sample in a study of CD8+CD57+ T cells in acquired aplastic anemia. Both TCR beta VDJ combination and CDR3 sequence profiling were carried out. Genomic DNA was the template for this profiling. TCRdb reanalysed the reads using MiXCR and keeps one entry per CDR3 protein. The sample lists approximately 270,000 distinct CDR3 sequences, 56% occurring once. Sample: sorted CD4+, CD8+, or CD8+CD57+ T cells (not recorded which) from PBMCs. Receptors were obtained from a human donor with severe aplastic anemia or a healthy control (not recorded which).

This rearrangement joins TRBV7-2 to TRBJ2-5; 14 bases fit TRBD2. J gave up 5 bases and V 5 bases, and 7 bases lay outside the gene matches. The CDR3 is 16 amino acids. Germline CDR1 and CDR2: SGHTA and FQGNSA. DNA of the CDR3: TGTGCCAGCAGCCCTGGACTAGCGGGGGGTCTGGAGACCCAGTACTTC. Translated, it gives CASSPGLAGGLETQYF.

The chain has TRBV7-2 and TRBJ1-5; no firm D call. CDR1 and CDR2 (germline): SGHTA, FQGNSA. This CDR3 spans 14 amino acids. V lost 1 base and J lost 3, with 7 bases in between. The CDR3 is CASSLDDTNQPQHF. The CDR3 DNA is TGTGCCAGCAGCTTAGACGACACCAATCAGCCCCAGCATTTT. Looking up the rest from reference TRBV7-2 and TRBJ1-5 gives the full variable domain: GAGVSQSPSNKVTEKGKDVELRCDPISGHTALYWYRQSLGQGLEFLIYFQGNSAPDKSGLPSDRFSAERTGGSVSTLTIQRTQQEDSAVYLCASSLDDTNQPQHFGDGTRLSIL.

This chain connects TRBV12-3 or TRBV12-4 to TRBJ2-5; 9 bases fit TRBD1. This CDR3 contains 15 residues. Trimming cost V 6 bases and J 1 base; bases outside gene matches: 6. For the CDR3, the DNA is TGTGCCAGCAGCCCCGGGACAGGGATCCAAGAGACCCAGTACTTC. This codes for CASSPGTGIQETQYF.

The chain has TRBV15 and TRBJ1-2; D unresolved. This CDR3 spans 16 amino acids. CDR1 and CDR2 (germline): LNHNV, YYDKDF (reference sequence). Trimming took off 0 bases at V and 6 bases at J, with 17 bases between the two ends. The DNA for the CDR3 is TGTGCCACCAGCAGAGAGCTAGCCAGCCGGATCGATGGCTACACCTTC. Translating it yields CATSRELASRIDGYTF.

Only a few counts were recorded for this clonotype. The chain couples TRBV29-1 to TRBJ2-7; no firm D call. The germline V and J ends were trimmed by 3 bases and 3 bases, with 6 bases remaining between them. Per germline, CDR1 SQVTM and CDR2 ANQGSEA. This CDR3 contains 11 residues. The CDR3 protein is CSVESNYEQYF. The CDR3 DNA is TGCAGCGTTGAGTCCAACTACGAGCAGTACTTC.

This clonotype was recorded at least ten times. J is TRBJ2-7 and V is TRBV20-1; D perhaps matches TRBD2 (7 bases). CDR1 and CDR2 (germline): DFQATT, SNEGSKA (reference sequence). The CDR3 loop spans 14 amino acids. V was shortened by 1 base and J by 4 bases, with 14 bases between the two germline ends. The CDR3 region is CSARAPGGRYEQYF. The CDR3 DNA reads as TGCAGTGCTAGAGCCCCGGGGGGCAGGTACGAGCAGTACTTC.

This clonotype showed up just a few times. The chain recombines TRBV15 with TRBJ1-2; D is unclear. CDR1 is LNHNV, CDR2 YYDKDF, per germline (reference sequence). Between the trimmed V and J ends, which lost 5 bases and 4 bases, there was a span of 5 bases. This CDR3 is built from 11 residues. The CDR3 coding sequence is TGTGCCACCAGCGGGTTCTATGGCTACACCTTC. Translation: CATSGFYGYTF.

The chain links TRBV12-3 or TRBV12-4 to TRBJ1-5, with D unresolved. The CDR3 runs to 13 residues. Trimming pared 6 bases from V and 5 bases from J, leaving 11 bases between. CDR3 DNA: TGTGCCAGCAGGGATGAGAATGATCAGCCCCAGCATTTT. Encoded protein: CASRDENDQPQHF.

This clonotype occurred many times. The chain recombines TRBV19 with TRBJ1-6; D remains unclear. The germline CDR1 and CDR2 sequences are LNHDA and SQIVND (reference sequence). The CDR3 length is 15 residues. V shed 5 bases and J shed 7 bases, with 15 bases lying between them. DNA for the CDR3: TGTGCCAGTAGTTCATCCTCCGGGCGCAATTCACCCCTCCACTTT. Translation gives CASSSSSGRNSPLHF.

This clonotype was seen at least ten times. The chain combines TRBV7-3 with TRBJ2-3, with D perhaps matching TRBD2 (5 bases). V was shortened by 4 bases and J by 3 bases, with 8 bases between the two germline ends. CDR1 and CDR2 (germline): SGHTA, FQGTGA. This CDR3 region has 13 residues. CDR3 in amino acids: CASSSDSTDTQYF. The DNA for the CDR3 is TGTGCCAGCAGCTCGGACTCAACAGATACGCAGTATTTT.

The chain recombines TRBV20-1 with TRBJ1-1; TRBD1 is a possible D gene (5 bases). The CDR3 covers 18 residues. The germline V gene has CDR1 DFQATT and CDR2 SNEGSKA (reference sequence). V shed 3 bases and J shed 5 bases, with 28 bases lying between them. The CDR3 coding sequence is TGCAGTGCTAGTCGTCCTAGGGGCAGGGTGCTCGGTGGGACTGAAGCTTTCTTT. This translates into CSASRPRGRVLGGTEAFF.

The chain couples TRBV19 to TRBJ2-5; weak D call: TRBD1 (5 bases). The V and J ends lost 2 bases and 4 bases respectively, with 11 bases between them. The CDR3 totals 14 residues. The germline V gene encodes CDR1 LNHDA and CDR2 SQIVND (reference sequence). The CDR3: CASSISQGRETQYF. The CDR3 DNA reads as TGTGCCAGTAGTATAAGCCAGGGTCGAGAGACCCAGTACTTC.

This clonotype was observed at least ten times. This chain links TRBV7-2 with TRBJ2-5; TRBD2 agrees at 11 bases. The CDR3 consists of 15 residues. Per germline, CDR1 SGHTA and CDR2 FQGNSA. The V segment lost 5 bases and the J segment 4 bases; nucleotides outside the gene matches: 6. This CDR3 is CASSLSGGDLETQYF. In nucleotides, the CDR3 is TGTGCCAGCAGCCTTAGCGGGGGGGATTTAGAGACCCAGTACTTC.